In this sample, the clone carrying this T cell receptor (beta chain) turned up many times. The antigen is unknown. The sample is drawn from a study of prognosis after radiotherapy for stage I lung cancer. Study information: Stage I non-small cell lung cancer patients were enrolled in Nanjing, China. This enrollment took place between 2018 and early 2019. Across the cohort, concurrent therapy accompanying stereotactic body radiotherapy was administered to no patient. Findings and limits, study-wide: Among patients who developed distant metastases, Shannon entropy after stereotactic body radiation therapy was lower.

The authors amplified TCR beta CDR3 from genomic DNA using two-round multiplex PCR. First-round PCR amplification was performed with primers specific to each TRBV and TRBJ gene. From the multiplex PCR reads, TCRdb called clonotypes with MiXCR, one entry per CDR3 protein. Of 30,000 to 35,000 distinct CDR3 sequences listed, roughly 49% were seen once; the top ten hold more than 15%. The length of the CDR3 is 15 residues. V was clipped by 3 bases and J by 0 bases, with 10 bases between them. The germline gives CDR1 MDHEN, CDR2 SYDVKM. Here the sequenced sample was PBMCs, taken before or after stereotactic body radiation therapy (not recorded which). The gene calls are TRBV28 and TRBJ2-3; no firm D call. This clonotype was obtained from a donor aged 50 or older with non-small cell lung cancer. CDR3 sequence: CASSLRRVSTDTQYF. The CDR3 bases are TGTGCCAGCAGTTTGAGAAGGGTTAGCACAGATACGCAGTATTTT.